The following is a TCR beta chain sequence with its context. Clones were read by immunoSEQ multiplex PCR, and TCRdb kept only the in-frame ones, dropping some. Here the sample spans approximately 100,000 clones, approximately 94% being singletons. V lost 2 bases and J lost 2; bases outside the gene matches: 2. This CDR3 has 14 amino acids. Germline CDR1 and CDR2: LNHDA and SQIVND (reference sequence). The data were obtained in a study of T cell changes during pregnancy in multiple sclerosis. This chain uses TRBV19 with TRBJ1-1, with 7 nucleotides matching TRBD1. The receptor was derived from a female donor with multiple sclerosis, enrolled in a pregnancy study. Sequenced material: peripheral blood, taken before pregnancy. CDR3 in DNA: TGTGCCAGTAGTATAAGACAGGGAAACACTGAAGCTTTCTTT. The encoded protein is CASSIRQGNTEAFF.